Listed below are T cell receptor beta chains from one sample, sequenced in a study of OX40 agonist ivuxolimab in advanced cancers. Repertoires were generated with immunoSEQ multiplex PCR, while TCRdb's copy carries only in-frame clones and drops some. The data show some 76,000 clones, around 86% seen once. Specimen: CD4+ or CD8+ T cells sorted from blood, collected in a trial of the OX40 agonist ivuxolimab. The receptors here all came from an adult with an advanced solid tumor such as melanoma, head and neck, liver or kidney cancer. The CDR3 runs from the conserved cysteine through the conserved F or W. The order of the fields is V gene, D gene, J gene, CDR3 length, clone size, CDR3 protein, CDR3 DNA. A D gene is named only where the DNA matches it firmly. Clone size, where shown, is once, few, many, or a class for clones that have expanded.

>TRBV10-2|TRBD2|TRBJ2-3|18|once
CASSAGLAGGPSTDTQYF
TGCGCCAGCAGCGCTGGACTAGCGGGAGGACCTAGCACAGATACGCAGTATTTT
>TRBV4-2|NA|TRBJ2-2|15|NA
CASSQDRGNTGELFF
TGTGCCAGCAGCCAAGACAGGGGTAACACCGGGGAGCTGTTTTTT
>TRBV9|NA|TRBJ1-6|16|NA
CASSVAAALDNSPLHF
TGTGCCAGCAGCGTAGCGGCAGCTCTTGATAATTCACCCCTCCACTTT
>TRBV29-1|NA|TRBJ1-2|12|NA
CSVEDPRAGYTF
TGCAGCGTTGAAGACCCGCGTGCAGGCTACACCTTC
>TRBV7-9|TRBD2|TRBJ2-7|16|NA
CASSLAGLDSGYEQYF
TGTGCCAGCAGCTTAGCCGGACTAGACTCGGGGTACGAGCAGTACTTC
>TRBV11-2|NA|TRBJ2-7|15|NA
CASSREVGGPYEQYF
TGTGCCAGCAGCCGAGAGGTGGGGGGTCCCTACGAGCAGTACTTC
>TRBV11-2|NA|TRBJ2-1|16|NA
CASSLAGPGAYNEQFF
TGTGCCAGCAGCTTAGCCGGACCCGGAGCCTACAATGAGCAGTTCTTC
>TRBV7-9|TRBD2|TRBJ2-7|18|NA
CASSEAGLAGPSSYEQYF
TGTGCCAGCAGCGAAGCCGGACTAGCGGGTCCCAGCTCCTACGAGCAGTACTTC
>TRBV29-1|TRBD1|TRBJ1-1|13|NA
CSGHRGPGTEAFF
TGCAGCGGCCACAGGGGGCCCGGCACTGAAGCTTTCTTT
>TRBV5-4|NA|TRBJ2-7|14|NA
CASSPQPGVYEQYF
TGTGCCAGCAGCCCACAACCAGGGGTCTACGAGCAGTACTTC
>TRBV7-3|NA|TRBJ2-3|14|NA
CASSNRGWTDTQYF
TGTGCCAGCAGCAACCGAGGTTGGACAGATACGCAGTATTTT
>TRBV29-1|TRBD1|TRBJ1-1|13|NA
CSVHRGRNTEAFF
TGCAGCGTTCACAGGGGACGGAACACTGAAGCTTTCTTT
>TRBV28|TRBD2|TRBJ2-7|15|NA
CASSLGTSGVQEQYF
TGTGCCAGCAGCCTCGGGACTAGCGGAGTCCAAGAGCAGTACTTC